This record concerns one TCR beta chain sequence. Its matching antigen is unknown. The data were taken from a study of lymphopenia after photon versus proton radiotherapy. Findings and caveats of the study: Relative stability marked proton patients; photon patients lost diversity and naive cells. After the lymphocyte nadir, photon-treated repertoires showed oligoclonal expansion, especially of CD8+ Temra cells.

From germline, CDR1 is SGHVS and CDR2 FQNEAQ. J lost 1 base, V lost 2 bases, and 6 bases had no gene match. This CDR3 comprises 16 residues. TCRdb's table, derived via immunoSEQ multiplex PCR, lists solely in-frame clones and lacks some. The sample yields approximately 80,000 clones, around 88% seen once. Sequencing was performed on peripheral blood, taken from a patient treated with proton-based radiotherapy. The chain has TRBV7-8 and TRBJ1-1, with 8 bases aligning to TRBD1. The TCR comes from a man aged 55 to 70 with pancreatic cancer. CDR3 loop: CASSLPTGGKNTEAFF. For the CDR3, the DNA is TGTGCCAGCAGCTTACCTACAGGGGGGAAGAACACTGAAGCTTTCTTT.